This TCR beta chain stems from a study of cytomegalovirus exposure and HLA in healthy donors. PCR used 60 Vbeta primers and 13 Jbeta primers. Using immunoSEQ multiplex PCR, the repertoire was profiled, and TCRdb retains in-frame clones only, with some absent. The sample has about 64,000 clones; 85% are singletons. Of note for this clone: Its antigen is not identified.

Findings of the study overall: A list of roughly 180 TCR beta chains associated with cytomegalovirus was given.

The specimen was PBMCs. This clonotype originated in a female donor in good health and CMV-seronegative.

CDR3 DNA: TGTGCCAGCAGCTTATCAGGCAGGCACACTGAAGCTTTCTTT. Protein: CASSLSGRHTEAFF. The J gene is TRBJ1-1, the V gene TRBV7-9, with D unresolved. The CDR3 has 14 amino acids. Trimming left V 2 bases short and J 3 bases short, with 10 bases between. Looked up from germline, CDR1 is SEHNR and CDR2 is FQNEAQ (reference sequence).